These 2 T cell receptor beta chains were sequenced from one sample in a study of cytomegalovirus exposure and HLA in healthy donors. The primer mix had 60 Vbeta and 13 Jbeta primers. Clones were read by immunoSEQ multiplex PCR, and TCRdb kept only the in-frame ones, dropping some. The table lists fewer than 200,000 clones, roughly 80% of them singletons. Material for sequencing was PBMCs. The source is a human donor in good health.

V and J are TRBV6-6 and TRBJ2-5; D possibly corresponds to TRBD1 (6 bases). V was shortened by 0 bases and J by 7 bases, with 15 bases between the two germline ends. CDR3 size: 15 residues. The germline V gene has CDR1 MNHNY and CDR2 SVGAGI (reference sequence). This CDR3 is CASSYSRQAPGTQYF. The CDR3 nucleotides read TGTGCCAGCAGTTACTCCCGACAGGCCCCAGGGACCCAGTACTTC.

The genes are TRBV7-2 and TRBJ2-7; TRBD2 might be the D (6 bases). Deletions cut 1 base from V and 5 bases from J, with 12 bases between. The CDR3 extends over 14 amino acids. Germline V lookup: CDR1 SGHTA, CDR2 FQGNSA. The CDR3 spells CASSLGGGAHEQYF. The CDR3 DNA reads TGTGCCAGCAGCTTAGGAGGAGGGGCCCACGAGCAGTACTTC.